The rows below give T cell receptor beta chains drawn from one sample of a study of T-cell reconstitution after alpha-beta-depleted transplantation in children. Using its own MiXCR run on the PCR reads, TCRdb lists one record per CDR3 protein. The table lists fewer than 750,000 distinct CDR3 sequences, 20% to 25% of them singletons, with roughly 13% in the top ten. The sample was PBMCs, mostly from graft donor cells, taken 360 days after TCRalphabeta/CD19-depleted stem cell transplant. The source of these receptors is a boy younger than two who had a stem cell transplant for acute myeloid leukemia, so the T cells may come from the graft donor. Each CDR3 is given with its conserved first and last residue. A D gene is named only where the DNA matches it firmly. Some rows have no size entry. The others give once, few or many, or a class for an expanded clone.

>TRBJ2-7|TRBD1|14|TRBV20-1|many
TGCAGTGCTAGGCCCGGCAGGGACAGGAACGAGCAGTACTTC
CSARPGRDRNEQYF
>TRBJ2-7|TRBD1|16|TRBV12-3/TRBV12-4|many
TGTGCCAGCAGCTCCGGGAAGCGGACAGGGAGTTACGAGCAGTACTTC
CASSSGKRTGSYEQYF
>TRBJ2-7|TRBD1|16|TRBV7-2|.
TGTGCCAGCAGCTTAGTTTCCGGGACAGGGCTCAACGAGCAGTACTTC
CASSLVSGTGLNEQYF
>TRBJ1-4|.|16|TRBV7-9|.
TGTGCCAGCAGCTCTCTAGGACAAGCAACTAATGAAAAACTGTTTTTT
CASSSLGQATNEKLFF
>TRBJ2-3|TRBD1|14|TRBV5-1|many
TGCGCCAGCAGCGGAGGACAGGGGGCGAATACGCAGTATTTT
CASSGGQGANTQYF
>TRBJ2-5|TRBD2|13|TRBV20-1|many
TGCAGTGCTCCGGGACTAGCGCCAGAGACCCAGTACTTC
CSAPGLAPETQYF
>TRBJ1-4|.|15|TRBV12-3/TRBV12-4|many
TGTGCCAGCAGCCTGAGAATGGGACGTAATGAAAAACTGTTTTTT
CASSLRMGRNEKLFF
>TRBJ2-1|.|13|TRBV7-2|.
TGTGCCAGCAGCCAGGAGGTCGCGGGGCACCAGTTCTTC
CASSQEVAGHQFF
>TRBJ1-1|.|14|TRBV7-3|.
TGTGCCAGCAGCTTAGGGGGTTGGAACAGTGAAGCTTTCTTT
CASSLGGWNSEAFF
>TRBJ1-3|.|15|TRBV6-1|many
TGTGCCAGTCAAAGGGGGGCTCACTCTGGAAACACCATATATTTT
CASQRGAHSGNTIYF
>TRBJ1-1|.|14|TRBV20-1|few
TGCAGTGCTAGAAGGGGACACCCGAACACTGAAGCTTTCTTT
CSARRGHPNTEAFF
>TRBJ2-1|TRBD2|18|TRBV10-3|.
TGTGCCATCAGTGAGTTAAGGACTAGCGGGGGGGCCGGGAATGAGCAGTTCTTC
CAISELRTSGGAGNEQFF
>TRBJ2-2|.|14|TRBV20-1|.
TGCAGTGCTAGGGCGTCCATAGCTACCGGGGAGCTGTTTTTT
CSARASIATGELFF
>TRBJ2-2|.|16|TRBV5-5|few
TGTGCCAGCAGCTTGAGTGTTTCGGAATACACCGGGGAGCTGTTTTTT
CASSLSVSEYTGELFF
>TRBJ2-3|.|14|TRBV10-3|few
TGTGCCATCAGTACAAGGGATAGCCCAGATACGCAGTATTTT
CAISTRDSPDTQYF
>TRBJ1-2|TRBD1|12|TRBV29-1|many
TGCAGCGATGCGGGACAGGGGGATGGCTACACCTTC
CSDAGQGDGYTF
>TRBJ2-5|TRBD1|14|TRBV7-9|few
TGTGCCAGCAGCTCGACTTTGACAGGGAAGACCCAGTACTTC
CASSSTLTGKTQYF
>TRBJ2-7|TRBD2|13|TRBV5-6|many
TGTGCCTCGACTAGCGGGGGGTCTTACGAGCAGTACTTC
CASTSGGSYEQYF
>TRBJ2-5|TRBD1|16|TRBV14|many
TGTGCCAGCAGCCAAGATCGGGACAGGACTAAAGAGACCCAGTACTTC
CASSQDRDRTKETQYF
>TRBJ1-2|.|15|TRBV12-3/TRBV12-4|few
TGTGCCAGCAGTTCCCGCAGGGGTCTAAACTATGGCTACACCTTC
CASSSRRGLNYGYTF
>TRBJ2-3|.|15|TRBV4-3|.
TGCGCCAGCAGCCAAGATCGGCGTACTGATAATACGCAGTATTTT
CASSQDRRTDNTQYF
>TRBJ2-5|.|13|TRBV7-7|.
TGTGCCAGCAGCTTATTCAGGCAAGAGACCCAGTACTTC
CASSLFRQETQYF
>TRBJ2-5|TRBD1|16|TRBV11-3|many
TGTGCCAGCAGCTCTACTCACCGACAGGGCCAAGAGACCCAGTACTTC
CASSSTHRQGQETQYF
>TRBJ2-3|.|14|TRBV9|.
TGTGCCAGCAGCGTTTTCGATGGCACAGATACGCAGTATTTT
CASSVFDGTDTQYF
>TRBJ1-3|.|13|TRBV6-1|few
TGTGCCAGCAGTACCTTCATCGGAAACACCATATATTTT
CASSTFIGNTIYF
>TRBJ2-3|.|12|TRBV10-1|.
TGCGCCAGCAGTGAGTTTGGAAATACGCAGTATTTT
CASSEFGNTQYF